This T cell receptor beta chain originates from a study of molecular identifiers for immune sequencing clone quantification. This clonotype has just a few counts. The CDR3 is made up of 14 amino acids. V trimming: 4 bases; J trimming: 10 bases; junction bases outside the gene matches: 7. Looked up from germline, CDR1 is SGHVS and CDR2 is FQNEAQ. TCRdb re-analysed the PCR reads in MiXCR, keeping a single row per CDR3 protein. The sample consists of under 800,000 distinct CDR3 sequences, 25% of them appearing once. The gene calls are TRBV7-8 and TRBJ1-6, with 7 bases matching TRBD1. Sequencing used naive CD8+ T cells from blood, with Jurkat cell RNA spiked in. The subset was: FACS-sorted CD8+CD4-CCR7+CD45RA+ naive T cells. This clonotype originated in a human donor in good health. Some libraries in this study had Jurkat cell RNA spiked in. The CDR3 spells CASSSRQGYSPLHF. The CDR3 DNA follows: TGTGCCAGCAGCTCCCGACAGGGATACTCACCCCTCCACTTT.